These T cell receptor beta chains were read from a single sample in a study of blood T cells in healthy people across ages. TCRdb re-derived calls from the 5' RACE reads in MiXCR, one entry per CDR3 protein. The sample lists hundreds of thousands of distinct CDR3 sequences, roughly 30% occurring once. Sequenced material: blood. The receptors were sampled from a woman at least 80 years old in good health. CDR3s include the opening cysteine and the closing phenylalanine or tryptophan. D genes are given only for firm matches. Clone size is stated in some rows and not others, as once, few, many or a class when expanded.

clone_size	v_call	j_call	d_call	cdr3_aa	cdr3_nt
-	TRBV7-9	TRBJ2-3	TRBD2	CASSLELRTSGGTTDTQYF	TGTGCCAGCAGCTTAGAACTCCGGACTAGCGGGGGGACCACAGATACGCAGTATTTT
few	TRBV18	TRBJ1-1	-	CASSQPGNRVNTEAFF	TGTGCCAGCTCACAACCGGGGAACAGGGTGAACACTGAAGCTTTCTTT
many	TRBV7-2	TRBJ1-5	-	CASSVDGYSNQPQHF	TGTGCCAGCAGCGTTGACGGCTATAGCAATCAGCCCCAGCATTTT
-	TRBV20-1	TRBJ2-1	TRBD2	CSPGGGAEITNEQFF	TGCAGCCCCGGCGGGGGGGCCGAGATTACAAATGAGCAGTTCTTC
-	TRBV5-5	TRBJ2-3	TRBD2	CASSLVITTSGLGDTQYF	TGTGCCAGCAGCTTGGTAATTACGACTAGCGGGCTCGGAGATACGCAATATTTT
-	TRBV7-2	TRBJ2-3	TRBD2	CASSPGLAGGRGTQYF	TGTGCCAGCAGCCCAGGACTAGCGGGGGGCCGGGGTACGCAGTATTTT
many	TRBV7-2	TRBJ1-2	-	CASSLEGGNYGYTF	TGTGCCAGCAGCTTAGAAGGAGGGAACTATGGCTACACCTTC
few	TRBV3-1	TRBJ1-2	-	CASSPNHFNYGYTF	TGTGCCAGCAGCCCTAATCATTTTAACTATGGCTACACCTTC
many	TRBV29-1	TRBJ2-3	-	CSVRPSDRAEDTQYF	TGCAGCGTCCGACCTAGCGACAGGGCTGAGGATACGCAGTATTTT
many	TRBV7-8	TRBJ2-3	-	CASSASTSGFGDTQYF	TGTGCCAGCAGCGCCTCAACTAGTGGGTTTGGTGATACGCAGTATTTT
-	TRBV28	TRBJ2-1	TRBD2	CAISSGAYNEQFF	TGTGCCATTTCTAGCGGGGCCTACAATGAGCAGTTCTTC
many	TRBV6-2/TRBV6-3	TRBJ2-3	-	CASSSTARFGTDTQYF	TGTGCCAGCAGTTCCACCGCCCGCTTTGGCACAGATACGCAGTATTTT
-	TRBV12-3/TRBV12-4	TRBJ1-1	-	CASTLWGSMNTEAFF	TGTGCCAGCACCCTGTGGGGTTCCATGAACACTGAAGCTTTCTTT
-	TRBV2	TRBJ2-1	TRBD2	CASSPTSGRASYNEQFF	TGTGCCAGCAGTCCGACTAGCGGGAGGGCCTCTTACAATGAGCAGTTCTTC
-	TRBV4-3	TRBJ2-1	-	CASSQDLKVNEQFF	TGCGCCAGCAGCCAAGATCTCAAGGTGAATGAGCAGTTCTTC
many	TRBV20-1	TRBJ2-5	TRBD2	CSARDGRGGLAETQYF	TGCAGTGCTAGAGATGGGCGGGGGGGATTAGCGGAGACCCAGTACTTC
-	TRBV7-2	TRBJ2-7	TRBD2	CASSPRGGRFYEQYF	TGTGCCAGCAGCCCACGGGGCGGGAGGTTCTACGAGCAGTACTTC